This is a list of T cell receptor beta chains from one sample in a study of lymphopenia after photon versus proton radiotherapy. Clones were read by immunoSEQ multiplex PCR, and TCRdb kept only the in-frame ones, dropping some. The sample includes under 35,000 clones, approximately 87% seen only once; the top ten take about 14%. Specimen: peripheral blood, collected from a patient treated with proton-based radiotherapy. The receptor source for this set is a woman between 65 and 79 years old with pancreatic cancer. CDR3s include the opening cysteine and the closing phenylalanine or tryptophan. The order of the fields is J gene, D gene, V gene, clone size, CDR3 DNA, CDR3 protein. A D gene is named only where the DNA matches it firmly. Size is stated for part of the rows, as once, few or many counts, or as a class when the clone is expanded.

>TRBJ1-5|TRBD1|TRBV28|NA
TGTGCCACCAAGACAGGGGGGGTCAATCAGCCCCAGCATTTT
CATKTGGVNQPQHF
>TRBJ2-5|NA|TRBV7-8|NA
TGTGCCAGCAACCCCGTGGTAGGGGAGGCCTTTGGGGAGACCCAGTACTTC
CASNPVVGEAFGETQYF
>TRBJ2-5|NA|TRBV6-5|NA
TGTGCCAGCAGTACCCAAGAGACCCAGTACTTC
CASSTQETQYF
>TRBJ1-1|TRBD1|TRBV5-5|NA
TGTGCCAGCAGGACAGGGCCGGGCACTGAAGCTTTCTTT
CASRTGPGTEAFF
>TRBJ2-5|NA|TRBV6-5|once
TGTGCCAGCGGTCGGGGCCATCCCCAAGAGACCCAGTACTTC
CASGRGHPQETQYF
>TRBJ1-4|TRBD1|TRBV28|NA
TGTGCCAGCAGTTTAATCGGGACAGGGCCCACTAATGAAAAACTGTTTTTT
CASSLIGTGPTNEKLFF
>TRBJ1-5|TRBD1|TRBV19|NA
TGTGCCAGTATTGACAGAGGAGGGGGCTATAGCAATCAGCCCCAGCATTTT
CASIDRGGGYSNQPQHF
>TRBJ2-7|TRBD1|TRBV11-2|NA
TGTGCCAGCAGCTTAGAGGGACAGGGGGCATACGAGCAGTACTTC
CASSLEGQGAYEQYF
>TRBJ2-5|NA|TRBV27|NA
TGTGCCAGCAGGACTAGTGGAGAGACCCAGTACTTC
CASRTSGETQYF
>TRBJ2-2|NA|TRBV4-3|NA
TGCGCCAGCAGCCAAGAGGGCTCCACCGGGGAGCTGTTTTTT
CASSQEGSTGELFF
>TRBJ1-4|NA|TRBV5-6|NA
TGTGCCAGCTCCTCTTTTGCAACTAATGAAAAACTGTTTTTT
CASSSFATNEKLFF
>TRBJ2-2|TRBD1|TRBV6-4|few
TGTGCCAGCAGTGAACAACCAGGGGGCGGGGAGCTGTTTTTT
CASSEQPGGGELFF
>TRBJ2-7|TRBD1|TRBV5-1|NA
TGCGCCAGCAGCTTGGGGGGACAGAGATCCTCCTACGAGCAGTACTTC
CASSLGGQRSSYEQYF
>TRBJ2-7|TRBD2|TRBV5-1|NA
TGCGCCAGCAGCTTGACTCGCGGGAGGCCTCCCTACGAGCAGTACTTC
CASSLTRGRPPYEQYF
>TRBJ2-1|TRBD1|TRBV5-1|NA
TGCGCCAGCAGTACAGGGGCCGGCTGGAATGAGCAGTTCTTC
CASSTGAGWNEQFF